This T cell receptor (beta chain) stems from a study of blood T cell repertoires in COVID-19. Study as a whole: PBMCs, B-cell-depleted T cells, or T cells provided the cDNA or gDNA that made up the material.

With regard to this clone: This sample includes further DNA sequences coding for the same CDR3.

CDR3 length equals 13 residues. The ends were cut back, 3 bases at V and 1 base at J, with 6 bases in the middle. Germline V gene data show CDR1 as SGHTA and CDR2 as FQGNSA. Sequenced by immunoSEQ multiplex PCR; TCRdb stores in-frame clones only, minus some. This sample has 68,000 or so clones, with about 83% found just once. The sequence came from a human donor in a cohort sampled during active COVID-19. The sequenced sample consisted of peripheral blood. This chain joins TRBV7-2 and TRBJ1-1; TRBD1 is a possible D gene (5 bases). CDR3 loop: CASSLTENTEAFF. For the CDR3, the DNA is TGTGCCAGCAGCTTGACAGAGAACACTGAAGCTTTCTTT.